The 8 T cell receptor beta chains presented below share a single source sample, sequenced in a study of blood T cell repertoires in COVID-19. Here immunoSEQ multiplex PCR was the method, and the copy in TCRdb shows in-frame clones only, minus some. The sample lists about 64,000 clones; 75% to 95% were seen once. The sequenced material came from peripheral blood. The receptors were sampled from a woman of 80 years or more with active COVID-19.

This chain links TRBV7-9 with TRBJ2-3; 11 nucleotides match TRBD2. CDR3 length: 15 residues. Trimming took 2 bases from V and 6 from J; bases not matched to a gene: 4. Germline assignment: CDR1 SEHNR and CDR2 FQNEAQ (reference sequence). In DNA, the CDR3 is TGTGCCAGCAGCTTAACTAGCGGGGGTTCGGATACGCAGTATTTT. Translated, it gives CASSLTSGGSDTQYF.

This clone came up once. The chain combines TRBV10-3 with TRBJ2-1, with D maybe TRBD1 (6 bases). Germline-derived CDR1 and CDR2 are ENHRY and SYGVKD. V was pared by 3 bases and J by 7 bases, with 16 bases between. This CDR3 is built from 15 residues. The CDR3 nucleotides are TGTGCCATCAGTGACGGACAGACTCAAGGGAATGAGCAGTTCTTC. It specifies CAISDGQTQGNEQFF.

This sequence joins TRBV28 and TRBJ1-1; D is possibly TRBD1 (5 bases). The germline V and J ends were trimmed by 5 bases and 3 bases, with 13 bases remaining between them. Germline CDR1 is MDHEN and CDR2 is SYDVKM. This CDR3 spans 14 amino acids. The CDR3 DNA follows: TGTGCCAGCAGTCCTCCTGGGGGGGACACTGAAGCTTTCTTT. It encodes CASSPPGGDTEAFF.

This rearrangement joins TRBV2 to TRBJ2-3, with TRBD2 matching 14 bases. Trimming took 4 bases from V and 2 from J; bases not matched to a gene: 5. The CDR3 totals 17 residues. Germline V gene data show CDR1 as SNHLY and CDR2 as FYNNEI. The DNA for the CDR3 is TGTGCCAGCAGTGGACTAGCGGGAGGGCCGGTCACAGATACGCAGTATTTT. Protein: CASSGLAGGPVTDTQYF. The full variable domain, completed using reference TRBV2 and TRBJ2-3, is EPEVTQTPSHQVTQMGQEVILRCVPISNHLYFYWYRQILGQKVEFLVSFYNNEISEKSEIFDDQFSVERPDGSNFTLKIRSTKLEDSAMYFCASSGLAGGPVTDTQYFGPGTRLTVL.

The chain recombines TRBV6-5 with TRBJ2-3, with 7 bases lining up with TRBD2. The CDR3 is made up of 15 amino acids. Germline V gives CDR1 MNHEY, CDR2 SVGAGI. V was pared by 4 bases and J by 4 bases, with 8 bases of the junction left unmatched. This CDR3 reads CASSWGGMGADTQYF. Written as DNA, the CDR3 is TGTGCCAGCAGTTGGGGGGGGATGGGGGCAGATACGCAGTATTTT.

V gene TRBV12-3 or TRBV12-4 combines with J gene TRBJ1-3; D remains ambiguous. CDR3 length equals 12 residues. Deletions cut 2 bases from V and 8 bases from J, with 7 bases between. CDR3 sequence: CASSLPADTIYF. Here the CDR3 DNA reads TGTGCCAGCAGTTTACCCGCGGACACCATATATTTT.

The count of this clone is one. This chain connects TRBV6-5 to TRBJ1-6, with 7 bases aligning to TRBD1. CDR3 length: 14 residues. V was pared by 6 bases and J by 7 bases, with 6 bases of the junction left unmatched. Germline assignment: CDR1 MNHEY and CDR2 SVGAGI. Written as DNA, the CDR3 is TGTGCCAGCAGCGAGGGGGCTCAGAATTCACCCCTCCACTTT. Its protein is CASSEGAQNSPLHF.

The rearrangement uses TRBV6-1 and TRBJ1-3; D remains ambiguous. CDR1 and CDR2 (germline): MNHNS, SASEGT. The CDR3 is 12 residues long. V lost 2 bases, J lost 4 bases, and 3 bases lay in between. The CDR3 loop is CASSERGNTIYF. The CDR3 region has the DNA TGTGCCAGCAGTGAACGGGGAAACACCATATATTTT.